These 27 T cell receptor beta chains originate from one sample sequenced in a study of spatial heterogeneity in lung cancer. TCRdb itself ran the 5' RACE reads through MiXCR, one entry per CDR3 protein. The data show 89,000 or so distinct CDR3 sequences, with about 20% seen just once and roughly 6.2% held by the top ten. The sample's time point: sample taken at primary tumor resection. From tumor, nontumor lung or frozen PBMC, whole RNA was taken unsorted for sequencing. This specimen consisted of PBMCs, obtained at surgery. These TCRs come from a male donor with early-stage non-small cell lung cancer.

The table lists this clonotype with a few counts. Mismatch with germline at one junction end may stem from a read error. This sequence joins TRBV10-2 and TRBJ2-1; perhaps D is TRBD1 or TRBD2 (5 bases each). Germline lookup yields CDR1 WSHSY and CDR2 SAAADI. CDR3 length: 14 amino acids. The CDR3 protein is CASIGDPPNNERFF. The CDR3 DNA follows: TGCGCCAGCATTGGGGACCCTCCCAACAATGAGCGGTTCTTC.

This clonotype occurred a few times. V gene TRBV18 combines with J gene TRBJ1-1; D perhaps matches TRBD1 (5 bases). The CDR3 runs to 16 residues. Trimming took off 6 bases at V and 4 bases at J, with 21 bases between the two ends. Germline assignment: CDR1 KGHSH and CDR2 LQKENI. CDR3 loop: CASSPDRGDVLTEAFF. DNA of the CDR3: TGTGCCAGCTCCCCGGACCGGGGGGATGTGCTCACTGAAGCTTTCTTT.

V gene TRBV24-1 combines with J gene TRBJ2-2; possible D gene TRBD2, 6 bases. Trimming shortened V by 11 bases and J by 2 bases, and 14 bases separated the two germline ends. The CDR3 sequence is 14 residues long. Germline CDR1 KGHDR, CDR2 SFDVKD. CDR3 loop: CANTRDLNTGELFF. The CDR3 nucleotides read TGTGCCAACACCCGGGACTTAAACACCGGGGAGCTGTTTTTT.

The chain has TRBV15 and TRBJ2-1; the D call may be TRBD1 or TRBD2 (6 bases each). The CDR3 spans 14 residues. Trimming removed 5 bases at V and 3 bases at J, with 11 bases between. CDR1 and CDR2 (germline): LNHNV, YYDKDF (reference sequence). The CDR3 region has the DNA TGTGCCACCAGCCTGGGGGGCAACTACAATGAGCAGTTCTTC. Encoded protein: CATSLGGNYNEQFF.

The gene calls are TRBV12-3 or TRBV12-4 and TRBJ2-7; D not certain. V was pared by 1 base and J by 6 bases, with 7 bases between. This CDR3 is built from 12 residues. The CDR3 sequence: CASSLDRGEQYF. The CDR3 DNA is TGTGCCAGCAGTTTAGACAGAGGCGAGCAGTACTTC.

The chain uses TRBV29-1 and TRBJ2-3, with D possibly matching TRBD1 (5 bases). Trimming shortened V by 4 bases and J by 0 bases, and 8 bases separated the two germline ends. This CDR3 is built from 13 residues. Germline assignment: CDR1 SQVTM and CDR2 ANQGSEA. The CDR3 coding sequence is TGCAGCGTTGGGGGCCCGAGCACAGATACGCAGTATTTT. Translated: CSVGGPSTDTQYF.

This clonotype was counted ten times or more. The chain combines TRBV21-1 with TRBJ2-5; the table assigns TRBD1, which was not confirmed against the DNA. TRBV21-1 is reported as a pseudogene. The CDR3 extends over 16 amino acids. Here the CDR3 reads CASSRLGQTSKETQYF. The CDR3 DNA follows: TGTGCCAGCAGCAGGCTTGGACAGACCTCCAAAGAGACCCAGTACTTC.

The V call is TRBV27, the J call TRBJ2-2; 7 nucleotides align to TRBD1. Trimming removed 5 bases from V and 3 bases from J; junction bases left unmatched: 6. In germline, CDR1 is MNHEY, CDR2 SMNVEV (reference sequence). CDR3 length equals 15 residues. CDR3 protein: CASSPPGQHTGELFF. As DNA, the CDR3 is TGTGCCAGCAGTCCCCCGGGACAGCACACCGGGGAGCTGTTTTTT.

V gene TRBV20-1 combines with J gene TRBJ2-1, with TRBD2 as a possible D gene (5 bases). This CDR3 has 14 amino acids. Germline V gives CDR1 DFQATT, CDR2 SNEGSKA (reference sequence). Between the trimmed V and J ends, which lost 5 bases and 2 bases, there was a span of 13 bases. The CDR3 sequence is CSARDETTYNEQFF. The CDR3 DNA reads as TGCAGTGCTCGTGACGAGACTACCTACAATGAGCAGTTCTTC.

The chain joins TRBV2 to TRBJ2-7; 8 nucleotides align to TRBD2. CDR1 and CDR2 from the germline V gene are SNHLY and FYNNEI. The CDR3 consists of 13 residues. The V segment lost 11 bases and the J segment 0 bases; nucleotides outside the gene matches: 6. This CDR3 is CASGGATSYEQYF. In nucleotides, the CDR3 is TGTGCCTCCGGGGGGGCTACCTCCTACGAGCAGTACTTC.

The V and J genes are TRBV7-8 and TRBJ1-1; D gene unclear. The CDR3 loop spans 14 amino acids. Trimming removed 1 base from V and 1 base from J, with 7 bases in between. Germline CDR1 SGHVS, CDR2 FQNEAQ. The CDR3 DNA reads TGTGCCAGCAGCTTAGGTGAGAGGAACACTGAAGCTTTCTTT. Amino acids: CASSLGERNTEAFF.

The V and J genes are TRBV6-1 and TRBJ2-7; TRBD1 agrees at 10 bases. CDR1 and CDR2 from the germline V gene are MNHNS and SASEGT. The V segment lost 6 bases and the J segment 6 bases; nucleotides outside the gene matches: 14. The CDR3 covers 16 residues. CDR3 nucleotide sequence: TGTGCCAGCAGCCCTAGAGTAGGGACAGGGGAAGGCGAGCAGTACTTC. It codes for CASSPRVGTGEGEQYF.

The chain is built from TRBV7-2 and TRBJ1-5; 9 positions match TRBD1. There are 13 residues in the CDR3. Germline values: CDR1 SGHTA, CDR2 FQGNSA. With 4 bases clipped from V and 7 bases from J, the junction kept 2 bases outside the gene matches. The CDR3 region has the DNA TGTGCCAGCAGCTGGGACAGGGACCAGCCCCAGCATTTT. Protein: CASSWDRDQPQHF.

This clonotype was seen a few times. CDR3 nucleotide sequence: TGCGCCAGCAGCCATAATAGGGGCGACATTACTTCGTACCAAGAGACCCAGTACTTC. It specifies CASSHNRGDITSYQETQYF. The rearrangement joins TRBV5-1 to TRBJ2-5, with a possible D match to TRBD1 (5 bases). The CDR3 length is 19 residues. From germline, CDR1 is SGHRS and CDR2 YFSETQ. V lost 4 bases and J 0 bases, leaving 25 bases between the germline ends.

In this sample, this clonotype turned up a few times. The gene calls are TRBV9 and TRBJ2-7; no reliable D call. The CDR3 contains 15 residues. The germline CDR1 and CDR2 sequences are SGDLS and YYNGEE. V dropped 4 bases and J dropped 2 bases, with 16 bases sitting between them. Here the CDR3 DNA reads TGTGCCAGCAGCCCTCGGCCGGATGGGGCCTACGAGCAGTACTTC. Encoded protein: CASSPRPDGAYEQYF.

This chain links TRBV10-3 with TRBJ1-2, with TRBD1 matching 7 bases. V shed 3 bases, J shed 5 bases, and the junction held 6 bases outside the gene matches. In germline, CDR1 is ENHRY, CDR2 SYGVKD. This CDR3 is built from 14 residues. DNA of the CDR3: TGTGCCATCAGTGACCCCAGGGGGGAGTATGGCTACACCTTC. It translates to CAISDPRGEYGYTF.

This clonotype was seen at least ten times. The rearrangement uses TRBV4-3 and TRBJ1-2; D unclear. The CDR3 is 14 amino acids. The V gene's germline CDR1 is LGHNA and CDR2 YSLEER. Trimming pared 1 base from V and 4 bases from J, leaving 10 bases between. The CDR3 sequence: CASSQGQEIYGYTF. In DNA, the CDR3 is TGCGCCAGCAGCCAAGGGCAGGAGATCTATGGCTACACCTTC.

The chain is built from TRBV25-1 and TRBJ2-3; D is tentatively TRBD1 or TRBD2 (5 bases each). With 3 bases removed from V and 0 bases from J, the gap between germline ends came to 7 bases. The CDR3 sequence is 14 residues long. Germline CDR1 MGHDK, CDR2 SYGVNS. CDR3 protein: CASSEGDSTDTQYF. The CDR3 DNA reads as TGTGCCAGCAGTGAGGGGGACAGCACAGATACGCAGTATTTT.

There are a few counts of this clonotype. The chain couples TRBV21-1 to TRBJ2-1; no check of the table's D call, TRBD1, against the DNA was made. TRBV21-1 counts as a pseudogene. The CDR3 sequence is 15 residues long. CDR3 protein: CASTPGQGARGEQFF. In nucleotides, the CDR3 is TGTGCCAGCACCCCGGGACAGGGGGCGCGGGGTGAGCAGTTCTTC.

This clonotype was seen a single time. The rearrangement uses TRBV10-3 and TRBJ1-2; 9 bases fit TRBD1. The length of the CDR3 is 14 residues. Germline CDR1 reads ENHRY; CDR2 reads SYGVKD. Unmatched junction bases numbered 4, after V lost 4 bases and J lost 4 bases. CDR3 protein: CAISGDRASYGYTF. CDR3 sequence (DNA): TGTGCCATCAGTGGGGACAGGGCGAGCTATGGCTACACCTTC.

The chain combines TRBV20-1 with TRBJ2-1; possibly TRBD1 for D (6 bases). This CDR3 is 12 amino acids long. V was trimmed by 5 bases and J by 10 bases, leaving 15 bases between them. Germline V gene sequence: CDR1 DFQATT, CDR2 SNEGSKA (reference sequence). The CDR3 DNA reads TGCAGTGCTTATCCAGGGGATGGGGAGCAGTTCTTC. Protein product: CSAYPGDGEQFF.

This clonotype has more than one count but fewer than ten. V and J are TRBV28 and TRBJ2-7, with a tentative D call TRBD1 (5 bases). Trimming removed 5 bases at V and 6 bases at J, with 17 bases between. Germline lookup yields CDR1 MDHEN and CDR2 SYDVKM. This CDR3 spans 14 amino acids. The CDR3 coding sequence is TGTGCCAGCAGTCTCGGAAATAGGGGTGGCGAGCAGTACTTC. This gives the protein CASSLGNRGGEQYF.

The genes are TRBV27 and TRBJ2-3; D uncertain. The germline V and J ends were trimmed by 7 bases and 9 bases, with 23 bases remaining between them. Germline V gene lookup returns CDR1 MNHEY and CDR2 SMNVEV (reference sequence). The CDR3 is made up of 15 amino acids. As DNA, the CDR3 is TGTGCCAGCACCCCCCGGAGTAGCTATGATGGCACGCAGTATTTT. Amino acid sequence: CASTPRSSYDGTQYF.

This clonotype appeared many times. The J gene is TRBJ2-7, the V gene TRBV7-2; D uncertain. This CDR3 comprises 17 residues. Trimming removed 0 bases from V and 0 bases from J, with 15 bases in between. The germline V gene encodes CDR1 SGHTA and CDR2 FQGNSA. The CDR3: CASSLAPVGSSSYEQYF. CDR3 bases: TGTGCCAGCAGCTTAGCCCCTGTGGGGTCGAGCTCCTACGAGCAGTACTTC.

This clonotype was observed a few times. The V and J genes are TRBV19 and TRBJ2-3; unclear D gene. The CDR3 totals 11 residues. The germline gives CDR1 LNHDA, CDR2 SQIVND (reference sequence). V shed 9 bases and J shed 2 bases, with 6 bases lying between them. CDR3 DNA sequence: TGTGCCAGCCGGCACACAGATACGCAGTATTTT. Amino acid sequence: CASRHTDTQYF.

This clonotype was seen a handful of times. The CDR3: CASSLGPLNTEAFF. CDR3 DNA: TGTGCCAGCAGCCTTGGACCGTTGAACACTGAAGCTTTCTTT. The V call is TRBV6-2 or TRBV6-3, the J call TRBJ1-1; D call uncertain. There are 14 residues in the CDR3. Germline-derived CDR1 and CDR2 are MNHEY and SVGEGT. Between the trimmed V and J ends, which lost 6 bases and 0 bases, there was a span of 11 bases.

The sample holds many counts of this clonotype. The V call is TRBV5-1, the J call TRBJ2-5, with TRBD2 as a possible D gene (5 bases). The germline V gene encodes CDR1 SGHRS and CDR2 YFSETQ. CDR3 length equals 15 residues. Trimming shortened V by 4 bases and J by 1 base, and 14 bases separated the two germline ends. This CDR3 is CASSMMQRRQETQYF. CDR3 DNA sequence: TGCGCCAGCAGCATGATGCAGCGGCGCCAAGAGACCCAGTACTTC.